One sample yielded the 16 T cell receptor beta chains listed below, sequenced in a study of beta chain features in type 1 diabetes. Study-wide results and limits: For Type 1 diabetes patients, all four CD4+ subsets carried TCRB CDR3s that were moderately but significantly shorter.

No antigens are known for them. Every bit of the isolated RNA underwent reverse transcription, so sequencing read expressed TCRB transcripts. The assay was immunoSEQ multiplex PCR, and TCRdb's table has in-frame clones only and misses some. The profile shows 600,000 to 700,000 clones, 9.5% to 15% of them singletons. Sequencing was carried out using naive CD4+ T cells from blood. These receptors were obtained from a man in his thirties or forties with type 1 diabetes.

This clone was seen only a few times. CDR3 residues: CASSQDAPSSSYNEQFF. CDR3 nucleotides: TGCGCCAGCAGCCAAGATGCCCCCAGTAGCTCCTACAATGAGCAGTTCTTC. The gene calls are TRBV4-3 and TRBJ2-1; D is uncertain. The CDR3 spans 17 residues. V lost 0 bases and J 0 bases, leaving 12 bases between the germline ends. CDR1 and CDR2 (germline): LGHNA, YSLEER.

The V and J genes are TRBV7-2 and TRBJ2-7, with TRBD1 identical over 10 bases. V trimming: 1 base; J trimming: 6 bases; junction bases outside the gene matches: 3. CDR1 is SGHTA and CDR2 is FQGNSA in the germline V gene. This CDR3 comprises 14 residues. CDR3 protein: CASSLGDRGTEQYF. The CDR3 DNA reads TGTGCCAGCAGCTTAGGGGACAGGGGAACCGAGCAGTACTTC.

The genes are TRBV2 and TRBJ1-2; the D is unclear. CDR1 is SNHLY and CDR2 is FYNNEI in the germline V gene. The CDR3 runs 11 residues. Trimming left V 0 bases short and J 7 bases short, with 3 bases between. The CDR3 loop reads CASSEAGGYTF. CDR3 DNA sequence: TGTGCCAGCAGTGAAGCCGGTGGCTACACCTTC.

The table lists this clone with a few counts. The chain has TRBV5-6 and TRBJ1-6; unclear D gene. Germline lookup yields CDR1 SGHDT and CDR2 YYEEEE. The ends were cut back, 2 bases at V and 0 bases at J, with 12 bases in the middle. CDR3 length: 17 residues. In DNA, the CDR3 is TGTGCCAGCAGCTTAACAGAAAGCCTCTCCTATAATTCACCCCTCCACTTT. This translates into CASSLTESLSYNSPLHF.

This chain uses TRBV7-6 with TRBJ2-7; TRBD2 might be the D (5 bases). CDR3 length: 16 residues. Germline V gives CDR1 SGHVS, CDR2 FNYEAQ. V lost 0 bases to trimming and J lost 6 bases, with 18 bases between them. CDR3 sequence reads: CASSLAFGESLTEQYF. The CDR3, as DNA: TGTGCCAGCAGCTTAGCGTTCGGGGAGTCCCTAACCGAGCAGTACTTC.

The chain links TRBV2 to TRBJ2-7; D gene uncertain. Trimming took 7 bases from V and 4 from J, leaving 17 bases between them. The CDR3 contains 14 residues. CDR1 is SNHLY and CDR2 is FYNNEI in the germline V gene. The CDR3 DNA follows: TGTGCCAGCAATGCCGCTCGAAAATTTTACGAGCAGTACTTC. Its translation: CASNAARKFYEQYF.

This chain uses TRBV4-2 with TRBJ2-4; 8 bases agree with TRBD1. Germline CDR1 LGHNA, CDR2 YNFKEQ. The CDR3 consists of 16 residues. Trimming removed 4 bases from V and 3 bases from J; junction bases left unmatched: 8. CDR3 in amino acids: CASSLKEDRDKNIQYF. DNA for the CDR3: TGTGCCAGCAGCCTCAAGGAGGACAGGGACAAAAACATTCAGTACTTC.

This clone has just a few counts. The chain uses TRBV7-2 and TRBJ2-5, with a weak D call TRBD1 (5 bases). V was cut by 5 bases and J by 1 base, with 14 bases left in between. Germline V gives CDR1 SGHTA, CDR2 FQGNSA. The CDR3 runs to 15 residues. CDR3 sequence reads: CASSTRQTSQETQYF. CDR3 nucleotides: TGTGCCAGCAGCACCAGACAGACTTCCCAAGAGACCCAGTACTTC. The variable domain in full, completed from reference TRBV7-2 and TRBJ2-5, reads GAGVSQSPSNKVTEKGKDVELRCDPISGHTALYWYRQSLGQGLEFLIYFQGNSAPDKSGLPSDRFSAERTGGSVSTLTIQRTQQEDSAVYLCASSTRQTSQETQYFGPGTRLLVL.

This chain joins TRBV29-1 and TRBJ1-1; 7 bases align to TRBD1. This CDR3 contains 17 residues. The germline V gene encodes CDR1 SQVTM and CDR2 ANQGSEA. V dropped 3 bases and J dropped 0; count of bases not matched to a gene: 13. CDR3 sequence: CSVERLWDRTVNTEAFF. The CDR3 DNA reads as TGCAGCGTTGAGCGGTTATGGGACAGAACCGTGAACACTGAAGCTTTCTTT. Looking up the rest from reference TRBV29-1 and TRBJ1-1 gives the full variable domain: SAVISQKPSRDICQRGTSLTIQCQVDSQVTMMFWYRQQPGQSLTLIATANQGSEATYESGFVIDKFPISRPNLTFSTLTVSNMSPEDSSIYLCSVERLWDRTVNTEAFFGQGTRLTVV.

The rearrangement uses TRBV7-2 and TRBJ1-2; D not certain. The length of the CDR3 is 14 residues. CDR1 and CDR2 (germline): SGHTA, FQGNSA. The V gene lost 2 bases and the J gene lost 7 bases, with 14 bases spanning the gap. CDR3 bases: TGTGCCAGCAGCTTAAATGGGTTGGCATCTGGCTACACCTTC. It specifies CASSLNGLASGYTF. Together with reference TRBV7-2 and TRBJ1-2, the CDR3 gives the full variable domain: GAGVSQSPSNKVTEKGKDVELRCDPISGHTALYWYRQSLGQGLEFLIYFQGNSAPDKSGLPSDRFSAERTGGSVSTLTIQRTQQEDSAVYLCASSLNGLASGYTFGSGTRLTVV.

The chain employs TRBV6-5 and TRBJ1-3; D not certain. CDR1 and CDR2 (germline): MNHEY, SVGAGI. V was trimmed by 2 bases and J by 3 bases, leaving 8 bases between them. This CDR3 is built from 14 residues. This CDR3 reads CASSYGVGGNTIYF. CDR3 in DNA: TGTGCCAGCAGTTACGGGGTCGGTGGAAACACCATATATTTT.

About this clone itself: The sample contains more than one DNA sequence encoding this CDR3. The chain employs TRBV7-2 and TRBJ2-2; 7 nucleotides align to TRBD2. J was trimmed by 2 bases and V by 3 bases; bases with no gene match: 3. Per the germline V gene, CDR1 is SGHTA and CDR2 is FQGNSA. The length of the CDR3 is 15 residues. CDR3 loop: CASSLSGANTGELFF. Here the CDR3 DNA reads TGTGCCAGCAGCTTGAGCGGGGCCAACACCGGGGAGCTGTTTTTT.

This clone occurred a few times. The chain links TRBV18 to TRBJ1-6; maybe TRBD1 (5 bases). CDR3 size: 14 residues. Germline assignment: CDR1 KGHSH and CDR2 LQKENI. V lost 6 bases and J 10 bases, leaving 16 bases between the germline ends. In nucleotides, the CDR3 is TGTGCCAGCTCTCTCGACAGTCAAACCTCACCCCTCCACTTT. This codes for CASSLDSQTSPLHF.

DNA of the CDR3: TGCGCCAGCAGCCAAGATTCGGGCAGAAACTACGAGCAGTACTTC. Amino acid sequence: CASSQDSGRNYEQYF. The V gene is TRBV4-3, the J gene TRBJ2-7; D uncertain. The CDR3 extends over 15 amino acids. The germline CDR1 and CDR2 sequences are LGHNA and YSLEER. Trimming took off 0 bases at V and 3 bases at J, with 12 bases between the two ends.

In its sample, this clone was seen a few times. V usage is TRBV12-5 and J usage is TRBJ2-5; D may be TRBD2 (6 bases). The CDR3 is 13 amino acids. V was pared by 5 bases and J by 3 bases, with 10 bases between. Germline CDR1 reads LGHNT; CDR2 reads FRNRAP. The CDR3 nucleotides read TGTGCTAGTGGTCTCAGACTAGAAGAGACCCAGTACTTC. Translation gives CASGLRLEETQYF.

This clone was detected a few times. The gene calls are TRBV6-6 and TRBJ1-3; 7 positions agree with TRBD1. The junction had 6 bases not matched to a gene; V was cut back by 4 bases and J by 6 bases. The CDR3 length is 14 residues. Germline-derived CDR1 and CDR2 are MNHNY and SVGAGI (reference sequence). DNA for the CDR3: TGTGCCAGCAGTTCGGACAGGTTTTCAAACACCATATATTTT. Its protein is CASSSDRFSNTIYF.